The T cell receptor (beta chain) under discussion was sequenced for a study of T cell repertoires in cytomegalovirus infection. Background on the study: Indications of both CMV infection and matching HLA type were provided by public TCR beta signatures. Study observations and caveats: HLA-C-restricted CMV clonotypes gave the most frequent clonotype in two of eight donors.

The CDR3 runs to 18 residues. Germline V gene lookup returns CDR1 SGHTA and CDR2 FQGNSA. Between the trimmed V and J ends, which lost 2 bases and 0 bases, there was a span of 16 bases. Note on this clonotype: What it binds is unknown.

Using its own MiXCR run on the reads, TCRdb lists one record per CDR3 protein. This table has around 740,000 distinct CDR3 sequences, about 40% appearing once. The clonotype was recovered from a human donor in good health (CMV status not recorded). Some clones in this sample may be carry-over from other donors' samples. The V call is TRBV7-2, the J call TRBJ1-4, with a weak D call TRBD1 (5 bases). Sequenced input: PBMCs. CDR3 protein: CASSLSRRGYSTNEKLFF. The CDR3 region has the DNA TGTGCCAGCAGCTTATCGCGAAGGGGCTACTCAACTAATGAAAAACTGTTTTTT.